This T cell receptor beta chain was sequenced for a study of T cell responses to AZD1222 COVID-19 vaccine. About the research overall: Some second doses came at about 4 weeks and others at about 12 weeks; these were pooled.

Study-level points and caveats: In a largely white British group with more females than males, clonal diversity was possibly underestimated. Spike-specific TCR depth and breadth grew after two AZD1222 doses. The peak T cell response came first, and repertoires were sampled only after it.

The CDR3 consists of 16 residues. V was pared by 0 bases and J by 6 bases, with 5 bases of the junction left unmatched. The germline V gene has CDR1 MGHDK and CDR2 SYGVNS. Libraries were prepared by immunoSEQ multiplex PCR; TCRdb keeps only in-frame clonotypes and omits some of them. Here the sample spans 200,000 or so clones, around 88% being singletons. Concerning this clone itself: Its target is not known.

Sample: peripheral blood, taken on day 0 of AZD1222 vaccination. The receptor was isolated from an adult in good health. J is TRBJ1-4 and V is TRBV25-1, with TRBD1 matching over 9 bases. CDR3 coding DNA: TGTGCCAGCAGTGAATATCTCCGGGACAGGGATGAAAAACTGTTTTTT. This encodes CASSEYLRDRDEKLFF.